A single sample gave rise to the 6 T cell receptor beta chains below, sequenced in a study of CD8 T cells in Susac syndrome. RNA was extracted with the RNeasy kit, and a quantity of about 0.45 to 1 ug was reverse transcribed using random hexamers. TCRdb itself ran the immunoSEQ multiplex PCR reads through MiXCR, one entry per CDR3 protein. The sample includes some 210,000 distinct CDR3 sequences, 85% to 95% seen only once; the top ten take 0.15% to 0.2%. The source material was CD4+ T cells from PBMCs. The receptors here all came from a human donor with Susac syndrome.

This clonotype showed up just once. V usage is TRBV12-3 or TRBV12-4 and J usage is TRBJ1-1; 12 bases match TRBD1. Trimming removed 3 bases from V and 9 bases from J; junction bases left unmatched: 5. The CDR3 runs to 14 residues. The CDR3 bases are TGTGCCAGCAGTTTGATGGGGGACAGGGGGCAAGCTTTCTTT. Protein product: CASSLMGDRGQAFF.

The chain joins TRBV6-2 or TRBV6-3 to TRBJ1-2; perhaps TRBD1 as D (5 bases). Trimming pared 8 bases from V and 8 bases from J, leaving 21 bases between. CDR1 MNHEY and CDR2 SVGEGT come from the germline V gene. The length of the CDR3 is 14 residues. The CDR3 region is CASFGPGPGGGYTF. Here the CDR3 DNA reads TGTGCCAGCTTTGGACCGGGACCCGGTGGGGGCTACACCTTC.

The chain carries TRBV3-1 and TRBJ2-7; a weak D match, TRBD2 (5 bases). CDR1 is LGHDT and CDR2 is YNNKEL in the germline V gene (reference sequence). The length of the CDR3 is 12 residues. The germline V and J ends were trimmed by 3 bases and 4 bases, with 7 bases remaining between them. The CDR3 region is CASSQSGYEQYF. CDR3 DNA: TGTGCCAGCAGCCAGTCGGGGTACGAGCAGTACTTC.

This chain's CDR3 is CASSLALQGYEQYF. CDR3 coding DNA: TGCGCCAGCAGCTTGGCGCTACAGGGGTACGAGCAGTACTTC. The V gene is TRBV5-1, the J gene TRBJ2-7, with 7 bases that match TRBD1. Germline V gene data show CDR1 as SGHRS and CDR2 as YFSETQ. The V gene end was trimmed by 0 bases and the J gene end by 4 bases; junction bases not matched to a gene: 4. This CDR3 spans 14 amino acids. Full variable domain (missing parts from reference TRBV5-1 and TRBJ2-7): KAGVTQTPRYLIKTRGQQVTLSCSPISGHRSVSWYQQTPGQGLQFLFEYFSETQRNKGNFPGRFSGRQFSNSRSEMNVSTLELGDSALYLCASSLALQGYEQYFGPGTRLTVT.

This chain links TRBV19 with TRBJ2-2, with D maybe TRBD1 (6 bases). The CDR3 runs to 15 residues. The V end was cut by 5 bases, the J end by 3 bases, with 13 bases between. The V gene's germline CDR1 is LNHDA and CDR2 SQIVND (reference sequence). The DNA of the CDR3 is TGTGCCAGTAGTGGGCGGGCAGGGGACACCGGGGAGCTGTTTTTT. It translates to CASSGRAGDTGELFF.

This chain joins TRBV18 and TRBJ2-1, with D hard to call. CDR1 and CDR2 (germline): KGHSH, LQKENI. V gave up 4 bases and J gave up 0 bases, with 10 bases separating them. This CDR3 is built from 15 residues. CDR3 region: CASSRAVSSYNEQFF. The CDR3 DNA is TGTGCCAGCTCACGGGCGGTGAGCTCCTACAATGAGCAGTTCTTC.